Listed here are 14 T cell receptor beta chains from one sample, sequenced in a study of identical twins. In TCRdb, the 5' RACE reads were re-called with MiXCR into one record per CDR3 protein. The table has roughly 630,000 distinct CDR3 sequences, under 8.5% seen once. Separately, the same data were catalogued under a study of yellow fever vaccine responses in identical twins.

Sequenced material: PBMCs. These receptors were collected from a woman younger than 35 in good health.

This clonotype has a handful of counts. This chain links TRBV3-1 with TRBJ1-2, with D unresolved. This CDR3 is 13 amino acids long. The V gene's germline CDR1 is LGHDT and CDR2 YNNKEL (reference sequence). With 1 base removed from V and 7 bases from J, the gap between germline ends came to 10 bases. This chain's CDR3 is CASSQVWAGGYTF. In DNA, the CDR3 is TGTGCCAGCAGCCAAGTTTGGGCCGGTGGCTACACCTTC.

This clonotype was picked up a small number of times. The chain uses TRBV7-9 and TRBJ2-7, with 7 positions matching TRBD2. There are 13 residues in the CDR3. The germline CDR1 and CDR2 sequences are SEHNR and FQNEAQ (reference sequence). V gave up 8 bases and J gave up 4 bases; unmatched junction bases: 8. The DNA for the CDR3 is TGTGCCAGCGATAGCATGGGGGGGTACGAGCAGTACTTC. It specifies CASDSMGGYEQYF.

Worth noting for this clonotype: At one boundary the junction diverges from the germline segment, which might be a read error. The J gene is TRBJ1-1, the V gene TRBV11-2; D is uncertain. There are 14 residues in the CDR3. Germline assignment: CDR1 SGHAT and CDR2 FQNNGV. CDR3 sequence: CASSEQPANTESFF. The DNA of the CDR3 is TGTGCCAGCAGCGAACAGCCTGCGAACACTGAATCTTTCTTT.

The chain recombines TRBV25-1 with TRBJ2-7; 9 nucleotides match TRBD2. V lost 6 bases to trimming and J lost 5 bases; unmatched junction nucleotides: 5. Germline V CDR1 and CDR2: MGHDK, SYGVNS. The CDR3 runs 13 residues. The CDR3 region is CASRAGGRDEQYF. In DNA, the CDR3 is TGTGCCAGCAGAGCGGGGGGACGGGACGAGCAGTACTTC.

This clonotype was counted only a few times. V usage is TRBV28 and J usage is TRBJ2-1; 9 positions agree with TRBD1. Losses at the gene ends were 5 bases for V and 7 bases for J; bases not matched to a gene: 9. This CDR3 region has 15 residues. Germline CDR1 reads MDHEN; CDR2 reads SYDVKM. The CDR3: CASSIGTGWMNEQFF. CDR3 in DNA: TGTGCCAGCAGTATTGGGACAGGGTGGATGAATGAGCAGTTCTTC.

This clonotype was observed a handful of times. V gene TRBV28 combines with J gene TRBJ2-7; D is ambiguous. The germline CDR1 and CDR2 sequences are MDHEN and SYDVKM. V shed 6 bases and J shed 2 bases, with 11 bases lying between them. The CDR3 runs to 13 residues. CDR3 loop: CASRALRAYEQYV. CDR3 DNA sequence: TGTGCCAGCAGGGCCCTCAGAGCCTACGAGCAGTACGTC.

Only a few counts were recorded for this clonotype. The rearrangement links TRBV7-8 to TRBJ2-5; 11 bases are a match to TRBD2. Germline V gene lookup returns CDR1 SGHVS and CDR2 FQNEAQ. CDR3 length: 14 residues. Germline trimming cut 5 bases from V and 3 bases from J; bases unmatched to any gene: 2. Here the CDR3 DNA reads TGTGCCAGCAGCCAACTAGCGGGAGAAGAGACCCAGTACTTC. Translating it yields CASSQLAGEETQYF.

This clonotype has just one count. The V call is TRBV2, the J call TRBJ1-2; no clear D gene. The CDR3 consists of 12 residues. V shed 10 bases and J shed 8 bases, with 17 bases lying between them. CDR1 is SNHLY, CDR2 FYNNEI, per germline. CDR3 amino acids: CATNLQWEGYTF. CDR3 sequence (DNA): TGTGCCACAAACCTACAGTGGGAGGGCTACACCTTC.

The V gene is TRBV5-1, the J gene TRBJ2-2; tentative D call: TRBD1 (5 bases). V was clipped by 3 bases and J by 2 bases, with 20 bases between them. Germline CDR1 reads SGHRS; CDR2 reads YFSETQ. The CDR3 consists of 18 residues. The DNA of the CDR3 is TGCGCCAGCAGCTCGCCTCCCAAAGGGGTCATAAACACCGGGGAGCTGTTTTTT. Amino acid sequence: CASSSPPKGVINTGELFF.

V gene TRBV9 combines with J gene TRBJ2-5; D unresolved. The CDR3 covers 14 residues. The germline V gene has CDR1 SGDLS and CDR2 YYNGEE. Between the trimmed V and J ends, which lost 0 bases and 2 bases, there was a span of 8 bases. The CDR3 bases are TGTGCCAGCAGCGTAGATACAGATCAAGAGACCCAGTACTTC. Translation gives CASSVDTDQETQYF.

This clonotype showed up many times. This CDR3 is CASSEHRETNEKLFF. Written as DNA, the CDR3 is TGTGCCAGCAGCGAACACAGGGAAACAAATGAAAAACTGTTTTTT. The genes are TRBV12-3 or TRBV12-4 and TRBJ1-4, with a tentative D call TRBD1 (6 bases). V dropped 6 bases and J dropped 5 bases, with 16 bases sitting between them. The CDR3 is 15 residues long.

The chain uses TRBV25-1 and TRBJ2-5; D gene unclear. Germline V gives CDR1 MGHDK, CDR2 SYGVNS. The CDR3 extends over 13 amino acids. V shed 0 bases and J shed 4 bases, with 6 bases lying between them. The DNA of the CDR3 is TGTGCCAGCAGTGAATATGAAGGAGAGACCCAGTACTTC. This codes for CASSEYEGETQYF.

The chain carries TRBV25-1 and TRBJ2-1; D remains ambiguous. V lost 5 bases, J lost 10 bases, and 21 bases lay in between. Germline V lookup: CDR1 MGHDK, CDR2 SYGVNS. The CDR3 is 15 residues long. The CDR3 loop reads CASSKDVGRAPEQFF. CDR3 in DNA: TGTGCCAGCAGTAAAGATGTAGGACGAGCTCCCGAGCAGTTCTTC.

V is TRBV29-1 and J is TRBJ2-5; 7 nucleotides line up with TRBD2. The CDR3 consists of 11 residues. V dropped 6 bases and J dropped 5; count of bases not matched to a gene: 3. From germline, CDR1 is SQVTM and CDR2 ANQGSEA. The CDR3 bases are TGCAGCGTGCGCGGGAGCGAGACCCAGTACTTC. Translation gives CSVRGSETQYF. The variable domain in full, with the rest retrieved from reference TRBV29-1 and TRBJ2-5, is SAVISQKPSRDICQRGTSLTIQCQVDSQVTMMFWYRQQPGQSLTLIATANQGSEATYESGFVIDKFPISRPNLTFSTLTVSNMSPEDSSIYLCSVRGSETQYFGPGTRLLVL.